A selection of T cell receptor beta chains follows, all from one sample in a study of T cells in Graves' hyperthyroidism and ophthalmopathy. TCRdb reanalysed the multiplex PCR reads using MiXCR and keeps one entry per CDR3 protein. The sample lists approximately 410,000 distinct CDR3 sequences, around 13% occurring once. The specimen was blood. The receptors derive from a woman younger than 35 with Graves' hyperthyroidism. The CDR3 runs from the conserved cysteine through the conserved F or W. The order of the fields is V gene, D gene, J gene, CDR3 protein. D genes are given only for firm matches.

>TRBV30|.|TRBJ2-7
CAWRSWGGGLTPYEQYF
>TRBV5-1|.|TRBJ1-2
CASTPHANYGYTF
>TRBV30|.|TRBJ1-6
CAWSAQTSSPLHF
>TRBV20-1|.|TRBJ2-7
CSARDRDYEQYF
>TRBV3-1|.|TRBJ1-2
CASSQALGYGYTF
>TRBV6-7|TRBD1|TRBJ1-2
CASSLPLDRGLFLDGYTF
>TRBV28|.|TRBJ2-7
CASRSKRAGYEQYF
>TRBV30|.|TRBJ1-1
CAWMGGPTEAFF
>TRBV28|TRBD1|TRBJ2-1
CASSPGTGSLVDEQFF
>TRBV6-5|.|TRBJ2-7
CASSYAGTYEQYF
>TRBV18|TRBD1|TRBJ1-1
CASSQSGGAPDTEAFF
>TRBV18|.|TRBJ1-1
CASSPPVRLNTEAFF